This paragraph covers one TCR beta chain sequence. Its specificity is unknown. Listed TCR primers, together with previously described methods, were used for the bulk TCR libraries. MiXCR, applied by TCRdb to the PCR reads, yields one record per CDR3 protein. The data contain approximately 10,000 distinct CDR3 sequences, around a fifth of them singletons. This sample is drawn from a study of molecular identifiers for immune sequencing clone quantification. At the level of the study: Replicate experiments took RNA from roughly 20,000 or 100,000 naive CD8 cells, divided it five ways and sequenced four.

Trimming left V 3 bases short and J 0 bases short, with 9 bases between. Germline-derived CDR1 and CDR2 are SGHAT and FQNNGV. This CDR3 is built from 15 residues. Study-wide points: In cases of identical TCR molecules sharing a barcode, highly expanded clone sizes could be underestimated.

Sorting defined naive CD8 T cells as CD8+CD4-CCR7+CD45RA+. Sample: naive CD8+ T cells from blood, with Jurkat cell RNA spiked in. Subset indicated: FACS-sorted CD8+CD4-CCR7+CD45RA+ naive T cells. This clonotype originated in a human donor in good health. Some libraries in this study had Jurkat cell RNA spiked in. The V and J genes are TRBV11-2 and TRBJ2-1; D is unresolved. CDR3 coding DNA: TGTGCCAGCAGCTTTTTTACTGGCTCCTACAATGAGCAGTTCTTC. The encoded protein is CASSFFTGSYNEQFF.